The 3 T cell receptor beta chains below were found in one sample sequenced in a study of blood T cells in healthy people across ages. It was with a sample-barcoded 5' primer and a J-beta primer mix that a second PCR of about 6 to 12 cycles was run. TCRdb used MiXCR to reprocess the 5' RACE reads, holding one entry per CDR3 protein. Of roughly 2 million distinct CDR3 sequences in the sample, roughly 52% are singletons; the top ten hold around 2.1%. Material for sequencing was blood. These receptors were obtained from a woman in her forties in good health.

This clonotype was counted only a few times. The chain has TRBV4-2 and TRBJ2-5, with 7 bases aligning to TRBD2. With V trimmed by 0 bases and J by 4 bases, 14 bases remained unmatched. Germline CDR1 is LGHNA and CDR2 is YNFKEQ. This CDR3 region has 18 residues. CDR3 sequence (DNA): TGTGCCAGCAGCCAAGAGGATGGCGGACTAGGAATTACAGAGACCCAGTACTTC. Its translation is CASSQEDGGLGITETQYF.

This clonotype appeared a single time. The rearrangement uses TRBV3-1 and TRBJ1-2, with D tentatively TRBD1 (5 bases). The CDR3 loop spans 13 amino acids. CDR1 and CDR2 (germline): LGHDT, YNNKEL (reference sequence). Deletions cut 5 bases from V and 8 bases from J, with 15 bases between. The DNA for the CDR3 is TGTGCCAGCAGCGACGGGAGGGGCAGGGGCTACACCTTC. This gives the protein CASSDGRGRGYTF.

This clonotype was seen more than once but under ten times. This chain connects TRBV5-1 to TRBJ2-5, with TRBD2 identical over 7 bases. The V segment lost 1 base and the J segment 5 bases; nucleotides outside the gene matches: 5. The CDR3 runs to 14 residues. CDR1 SGHRS and CDR2 YFSETQ come from the germline V gene. This chain's CDR3 is CASSLREGTETQYF. CDR3 nucleotide sequence: TGCGCCAGCAGCTTGAGGGAGGGGACGGAGACCCAGTACTTC.